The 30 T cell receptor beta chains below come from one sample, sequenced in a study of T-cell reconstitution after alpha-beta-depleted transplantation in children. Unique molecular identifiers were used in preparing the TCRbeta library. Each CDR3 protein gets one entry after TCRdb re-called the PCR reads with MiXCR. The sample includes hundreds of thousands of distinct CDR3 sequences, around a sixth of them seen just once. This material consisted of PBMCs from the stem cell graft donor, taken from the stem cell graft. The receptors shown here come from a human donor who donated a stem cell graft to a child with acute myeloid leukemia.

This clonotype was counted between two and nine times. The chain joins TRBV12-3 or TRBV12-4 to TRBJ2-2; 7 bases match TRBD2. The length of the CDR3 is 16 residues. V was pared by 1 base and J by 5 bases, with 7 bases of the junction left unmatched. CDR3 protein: CASSLVASGETGELFF. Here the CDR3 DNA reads TGTGCCAGCAGTTTAGTGGCTAGCGGCGAGACCGGGGAGCTGTTTTTT.

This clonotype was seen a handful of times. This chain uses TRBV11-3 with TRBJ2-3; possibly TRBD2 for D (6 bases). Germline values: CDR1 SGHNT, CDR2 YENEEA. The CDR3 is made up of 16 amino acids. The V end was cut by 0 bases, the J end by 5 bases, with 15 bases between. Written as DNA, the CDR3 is TGTGCCAGCAGCTTAGATCACGGCGGAGCGGGAGATACGCAGTATTTT. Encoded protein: CASSLDHGGAGDTQYF.

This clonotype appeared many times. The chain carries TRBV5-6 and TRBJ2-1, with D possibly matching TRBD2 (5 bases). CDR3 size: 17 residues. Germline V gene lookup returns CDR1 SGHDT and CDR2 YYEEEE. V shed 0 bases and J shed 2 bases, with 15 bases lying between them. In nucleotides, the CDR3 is TGTGCCAGCAGCTTGGTCGGTCGGGGATTGGCCTACAATGAGCAGTTCTTC. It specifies CASSLVGRGLAYNEQFF. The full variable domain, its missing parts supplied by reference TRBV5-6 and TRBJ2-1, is DAGVTQSPTHLIKTRGQQVTLRCSPKSGHDTVSWYQQALGQGPQFIFQYYEEEERQRGNFPDRFSGHQFPNYSSELNVNALLLGDSALYLCASSLVGRGLAYNEQFFGPGTRLTVL.

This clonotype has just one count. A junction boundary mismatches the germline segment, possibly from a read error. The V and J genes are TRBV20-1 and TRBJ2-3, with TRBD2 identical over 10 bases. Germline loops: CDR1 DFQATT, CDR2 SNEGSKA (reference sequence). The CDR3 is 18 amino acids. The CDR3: CCARDGYGLAAGTDTQYF. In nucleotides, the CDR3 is TGCTGTGCTAGAGATGGGTACGGACTAGCGGCGGGCACAGATACGCAGTATTTT.

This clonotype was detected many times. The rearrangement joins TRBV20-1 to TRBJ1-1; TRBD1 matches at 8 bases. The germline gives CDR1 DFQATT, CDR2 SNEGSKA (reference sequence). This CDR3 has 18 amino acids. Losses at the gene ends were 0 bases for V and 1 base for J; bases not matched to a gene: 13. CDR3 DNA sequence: TGCAGTGCTAGAGATGGGGACAGGTTGTGGGTTCAGAACACTGAAGCTTTCTTT. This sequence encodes CSARDGDRLWVQNTEAFF.

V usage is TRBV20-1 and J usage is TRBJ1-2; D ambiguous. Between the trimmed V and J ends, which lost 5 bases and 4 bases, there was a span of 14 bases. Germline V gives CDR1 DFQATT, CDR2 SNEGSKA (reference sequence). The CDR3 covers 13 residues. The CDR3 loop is CSAGPRLIYGYTF. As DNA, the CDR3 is TGCAGTGCTGGGCCCCGACTTATCTATGGCTACACCTTC.

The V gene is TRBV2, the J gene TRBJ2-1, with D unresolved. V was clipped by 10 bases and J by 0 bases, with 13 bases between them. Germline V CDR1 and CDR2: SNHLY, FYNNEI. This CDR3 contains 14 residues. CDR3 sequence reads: CATSDTASYNEQFF. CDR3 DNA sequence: TGTGCCACCTCAGACACGGCCTCCTACAATGAGCAGTTCTTC.

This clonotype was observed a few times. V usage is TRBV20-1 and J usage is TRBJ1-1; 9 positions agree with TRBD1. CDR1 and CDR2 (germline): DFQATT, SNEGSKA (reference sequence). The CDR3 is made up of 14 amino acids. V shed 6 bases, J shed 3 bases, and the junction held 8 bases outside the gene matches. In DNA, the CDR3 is TGCAGTGCGACTCCCCGGGACAGGGACACTGAAGCTTTCTTT. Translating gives CSATPRDRDTEAFF.

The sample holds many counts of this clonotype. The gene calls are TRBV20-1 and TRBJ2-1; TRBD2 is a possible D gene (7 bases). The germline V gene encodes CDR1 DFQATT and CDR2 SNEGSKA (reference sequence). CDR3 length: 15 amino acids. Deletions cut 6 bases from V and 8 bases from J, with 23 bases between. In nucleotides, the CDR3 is TGCAGTGCCGTCAAGGGGGGGCGCAGGGTCGATGAGCAGTTCTTC. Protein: CSAVKGGRRVDEQFF.

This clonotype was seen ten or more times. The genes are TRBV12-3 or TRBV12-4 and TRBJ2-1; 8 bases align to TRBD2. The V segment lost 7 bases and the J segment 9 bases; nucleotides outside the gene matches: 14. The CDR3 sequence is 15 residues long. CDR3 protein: CASTHPGLEAREQFF. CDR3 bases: TGTGCCAGCACCCACCCGGGACTAGAGGCCCGTGAGCAGTTCTTC.

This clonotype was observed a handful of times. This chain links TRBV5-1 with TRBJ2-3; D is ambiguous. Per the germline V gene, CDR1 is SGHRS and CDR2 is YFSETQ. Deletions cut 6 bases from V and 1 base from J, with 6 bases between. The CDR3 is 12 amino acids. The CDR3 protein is CASNTGTDTQYF. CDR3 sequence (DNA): TGCGCCAGCAATACAGGCACAGATACGCAGTATTTT.

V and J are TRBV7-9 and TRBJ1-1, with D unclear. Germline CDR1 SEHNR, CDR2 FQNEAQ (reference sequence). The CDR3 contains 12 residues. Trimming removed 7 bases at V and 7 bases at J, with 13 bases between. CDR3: CASTADGNEAFF. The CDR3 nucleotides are TGTGCCAGCACCGCGGACGGGAATGAAGCTTTCTTT.

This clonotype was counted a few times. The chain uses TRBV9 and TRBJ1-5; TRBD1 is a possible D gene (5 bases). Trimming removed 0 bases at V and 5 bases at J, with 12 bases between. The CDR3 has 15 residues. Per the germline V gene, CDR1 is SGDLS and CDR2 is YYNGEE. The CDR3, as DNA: TGTGCCAGCAGCGTAGAGGATAGGGGAGATCAGCCCCAGCATTTT. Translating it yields CASSVEDRGDQPQHF.

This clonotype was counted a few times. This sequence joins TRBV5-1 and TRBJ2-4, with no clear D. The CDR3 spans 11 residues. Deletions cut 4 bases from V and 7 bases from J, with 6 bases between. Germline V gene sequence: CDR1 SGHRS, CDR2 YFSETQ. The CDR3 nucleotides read TGCGCCAGCAGCCTGGATAACATTCAGTACTTC. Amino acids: CASSLDNIQYF. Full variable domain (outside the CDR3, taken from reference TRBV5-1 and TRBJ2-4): KAGVTQTPRYLIKTRGQQVTLSCSPISGHRSVSWYQQTPGQGLQFLFEYFSETQRNKGNFPGRFSGRQFSNSRSEMNVSTLELGDSALYLCASSLDNIQYFGAGTRLSVL.

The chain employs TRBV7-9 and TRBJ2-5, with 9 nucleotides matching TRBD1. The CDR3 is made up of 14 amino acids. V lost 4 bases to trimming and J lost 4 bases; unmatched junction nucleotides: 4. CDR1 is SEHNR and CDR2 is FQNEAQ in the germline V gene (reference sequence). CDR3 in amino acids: CASSSWDRVETQYF. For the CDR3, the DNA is TGTGCCAGCAGCTCCTGGGACAGGGTAGAGACCCAGTACTTC.

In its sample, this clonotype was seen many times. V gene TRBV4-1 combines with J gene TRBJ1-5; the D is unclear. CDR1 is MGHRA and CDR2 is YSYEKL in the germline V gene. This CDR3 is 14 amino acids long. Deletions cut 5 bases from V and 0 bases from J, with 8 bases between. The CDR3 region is CASSTEDSNQPQHF. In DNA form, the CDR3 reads TGCGCCAGCAGCACAGAAGATAGCAATCAGCCCCAGCATTTT.

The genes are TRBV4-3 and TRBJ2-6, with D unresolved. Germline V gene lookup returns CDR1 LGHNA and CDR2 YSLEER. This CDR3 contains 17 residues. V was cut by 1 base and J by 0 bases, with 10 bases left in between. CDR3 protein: CASSQVHKSSGANVLTF. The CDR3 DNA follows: TGCGCCAGCAGCCAAGTACATAAGAGCTCTGGGGCCAACGTCCTGACTTTC.

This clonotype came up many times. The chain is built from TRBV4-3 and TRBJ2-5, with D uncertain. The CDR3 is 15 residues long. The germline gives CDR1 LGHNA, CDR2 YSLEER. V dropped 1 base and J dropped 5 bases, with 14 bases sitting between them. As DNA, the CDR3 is TGCGCCAGCAGCCAAGCCGCGCAGAAGGGCGAGACCCAGTACTTC. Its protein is CASSQAAQKGETQYF.

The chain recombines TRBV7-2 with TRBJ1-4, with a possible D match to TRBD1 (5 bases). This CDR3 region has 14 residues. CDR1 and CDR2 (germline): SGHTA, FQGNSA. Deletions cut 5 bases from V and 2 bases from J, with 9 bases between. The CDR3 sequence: CASSPGVTNEKLFF. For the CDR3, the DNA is TGTGCCAGCAGCCCGGGGGTTACTAATGAAAAACTGTTTTTT.

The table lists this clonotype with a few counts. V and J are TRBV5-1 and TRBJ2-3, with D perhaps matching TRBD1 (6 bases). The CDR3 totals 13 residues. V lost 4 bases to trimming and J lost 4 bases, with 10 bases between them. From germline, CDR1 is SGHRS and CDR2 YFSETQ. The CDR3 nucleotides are TGCGCCAGCAGCATACAGGGCGCAGATACGCAGTATTTT. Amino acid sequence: CASSIQGADTQYF.

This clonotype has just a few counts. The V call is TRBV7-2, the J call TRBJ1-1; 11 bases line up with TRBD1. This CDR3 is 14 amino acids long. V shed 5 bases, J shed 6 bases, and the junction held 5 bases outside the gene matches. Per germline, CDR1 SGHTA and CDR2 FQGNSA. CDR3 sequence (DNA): TGTGCCAGCAGCGAGCGGACAGGGGGCTCTGAAGCTTTCTTT. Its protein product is CASSERTGGSEAFF.

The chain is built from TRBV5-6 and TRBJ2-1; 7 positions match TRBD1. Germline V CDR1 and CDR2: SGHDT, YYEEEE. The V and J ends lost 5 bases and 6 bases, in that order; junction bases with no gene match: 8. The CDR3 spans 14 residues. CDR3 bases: TGTGCCAGCAGACAACCCCGGGACAGCAATGAGCAGTTCTTC. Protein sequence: CASRQPRDSNEQFF.

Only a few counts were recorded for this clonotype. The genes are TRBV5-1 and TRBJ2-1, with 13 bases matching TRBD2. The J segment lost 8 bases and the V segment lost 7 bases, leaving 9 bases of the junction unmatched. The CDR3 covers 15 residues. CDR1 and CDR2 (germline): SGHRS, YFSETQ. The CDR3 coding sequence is TGCGCCAGCTCCTCGGGACTAGCGGGGACCGATGAGCAGTTCTTC. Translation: CASSSGLAGTDEQFF.

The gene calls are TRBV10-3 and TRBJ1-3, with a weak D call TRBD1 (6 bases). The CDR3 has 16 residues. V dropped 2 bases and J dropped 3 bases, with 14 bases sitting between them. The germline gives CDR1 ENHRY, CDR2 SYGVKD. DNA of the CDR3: TGTGCCATCAGTGAGCCTGGGACATCGATTGGAAACACCATATATTTT. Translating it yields CAISEPGTSIGNTIYF.

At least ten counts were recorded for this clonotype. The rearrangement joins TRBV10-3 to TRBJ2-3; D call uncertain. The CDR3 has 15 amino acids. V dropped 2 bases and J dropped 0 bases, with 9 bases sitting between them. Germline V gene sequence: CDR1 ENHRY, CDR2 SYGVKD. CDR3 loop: CAISEHIASTDTQYF. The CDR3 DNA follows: TGTGCCATCAGTGAGCATATCGCTAGCACAGATACGCAGTATTTT.

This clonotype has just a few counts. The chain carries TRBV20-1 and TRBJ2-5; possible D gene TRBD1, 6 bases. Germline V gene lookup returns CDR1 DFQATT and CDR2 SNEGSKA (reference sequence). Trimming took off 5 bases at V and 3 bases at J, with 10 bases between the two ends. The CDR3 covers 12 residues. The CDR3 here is CSAPTGEETQYF. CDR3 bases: TGCAGTGCTCCGACAGGAGAAGAGACCCAGTACTTC.

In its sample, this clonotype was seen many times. As DNA, the CDR3 is TGTGCCAGCAGGGGACGGGGCACTGAAGCTTTCTTT. Protein: CASRGRGTEAFF. V and J are TRBV12-3 or TRBV12-4 and TRBJ1-1; D is perhaps TRBD1 (5 bases). The CDR3 is made up of 12 amino acids. V lost 6 bases and J lost 4, with 9 bases in between.

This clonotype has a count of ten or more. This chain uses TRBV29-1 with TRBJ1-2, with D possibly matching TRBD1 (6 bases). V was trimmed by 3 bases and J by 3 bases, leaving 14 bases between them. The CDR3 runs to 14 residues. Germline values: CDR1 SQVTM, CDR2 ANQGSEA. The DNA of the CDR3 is TGCAGCGTTGATGTACAGGGACGGCACTATGGCTACACCTTC. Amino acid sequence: CSVDVQGRHYGYTF.

CDR3 coding DNA: TGCAGTGCTACCGGGACAGGGATTCTGAATTCACCCCTCCACTTT. Protein: CSATGTGILNSPLHF. This chain joins TRBV20-1 and TRBJ1-6, with 9 bases fitting TRBD1. Germline assignment: CDR1 DFQATT and CDR2 SNEGSKA (reference sequence). The CDR3 has 15 residues. J was trimmed by 7 bases and V by 4 bases; bases with no gene match: 8.

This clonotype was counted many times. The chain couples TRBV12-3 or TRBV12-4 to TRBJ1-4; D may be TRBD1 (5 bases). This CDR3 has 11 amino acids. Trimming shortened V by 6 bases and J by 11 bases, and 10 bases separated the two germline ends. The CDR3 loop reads CASRSSGKLFF. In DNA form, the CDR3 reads TGTGCCAGCAGGAGTTCAGGGAAACTGTTTTTT.